Following are 26 T cell receptor beta chains from one sample sequenced in a study of long-term antiretroviral therapy in people with HIV. Researchers ran immunoSEQ v3.0 at survey level. Only in-frame clones appear in the TCRdb table, and some are missing; sequencing was by immunoSEQ multiplex PCR. Among fewer than 35,000 clones, around 82% were seen once, and the ten largest hold over 6.5%. The specimen comprised unsorted PBMCs, sampled 0.4 years before starting antiretroviral therapy. These receptors all come from a man between 18 and 29 years old with HIV.

The rearrangement uses TRBV4-3 and TRBJ1-2; D is unresolved. Trimming cost V 0 bases and J 8 bases, with 7 bases left between them. Germline V gene data show CDR1 as LGHNA and CDR2 as YSLEER. The CDR3 length is 12 residues. CDR3 amino acids: CASSQDGRGYTF. Written as DNA, the CDR3 is TGCGCCAGCAGCCAAGATGGGCGGGGCTACACCTTC.

This clone was recorded only once. The V call is TRBV18, the J call TRBJ2-2; the D gene is possibly TRBD1 (5 bases). Germline V gives CDR1 KGHSH, CDR2 LQKENI. The V end lost 6 bases, the J end lost 0 bases, and 14 bases lay between the germline ends. CDR3 length: 16 amino acids. The CDR3 region is CASSQGGTANTGELFF. The DNA of the CDR3 is TGTGCCAGCTCCCAGGGCGGCACCGCGAACACCGGGGAGCTGTTTTTT. The whole variable domain, remainder taken from reference TRBV18 and TRBJ2-2, is NAGVMQNPRHLVRRRGQEARLRCSPMKGHSHVYWYRQLPEEGLKFMVYLQKENIIDESGMPKERFSAEFPKEGPSILRIQQVVRGDSAAYFCASSQGGTANTGELFFGEGSRLTVL.

V gene TRBV7-6 combines with J gene TRBJ1-1; TRBD1 matches 8 bases. Germline lookup yields CDR1 SGHVS and CDR2 FNYEAQ. The CDR3 covers 14 residues. Germline trimming cut 5 bases from V and 2 bases from J; bases unmatched to any gene: 4. For the CDR3, the DNA is TGTGCCAGCAGCGCAGGGGGCTCAAACACTGAAGCTTTCTTT. Translating gives CASSAGGSNTEAFF.

This clone was found a few times. The V gene is TRBV7-9, the J gene TRBJ2-5; D uncertain. With 1 base removed from V and 2 bases from J, the gap between germline ends came to 5 bases. Looked up from germline, CDR1 is SEHNR and CDR2 is FQNEAQ (reference sequence). This CDR3 is 13 amino acids long. The CDR3 is CASSLGRQETQYF. In DNA, the CDR3 is TGTGCCAGCAGCTTAGGCAGGCAAGAGACCCAGTACTTC.

The chain has TRBV29-1 and TRBJ1-1; D possibly corresponds to TRBD1 (5 bases). V was pared by 4 bases and J by 6 bases, with 15 bases between. The CDR3 has 13 residues. Germline CDR1 is SQVTM and CDR2 is ANQGSEA. The CDR3 loop reads CSVAPGPSSEAFF. The CDR3 nucleotides are TGCAGCGTTGCCCCAGGGCCATCGTCTGAAGCTTTCTTT.

The chain recombines TRBV7-2 with TRBJ1-6, with 7 bases that match TRBD1. CDR3 size: 18 residues. V was pared by 2 bases and J by 7 bases, with 14 bases of the junction left unmatched. CDR1 and CDR2 from the germline V gene are SGHTA and FQGNSA. The CDR3 DNA reads TGTGCCAGCAGCTTATATCCGAGAGGGGGCGCGGGAAATTCACCCCTCCACTTT. Its protein product is CASSLYPRGGAGNSPLHF.

The V call is TRBV5-1, the J call TRBJ1-2; tentatively, D is TRBD1 (5 bases). Deletions cut 2 bases from V and 6 bases from J, with 17 bases between. The CDR3 runs 15 residues. Germline V gene lookup returns CDR1 SGHRS and CDR2 YFSETQ. CDR3 loop: CASSFPPGGTDGYTF. In nucleotides, the CDR3 is TGCGCCAGCAGCTTCCCCCCGGGAGGGACTGATGGCTACACCTTC. The variable domain in full, with the rest retrieved from reference TRBV5-1 and TRBJ1-2, is KAGVTQTPRYLIKTRGQQVTLSCSPISGHRSVSWYQQTPGQGLQFLFEYFSETQRNKGNFPGRFSGRQFSNSRSEMNVSTLELGDSALYLCASSFPPGGTDGYTFGSGTRLTVV.

V and J are TRBV12-5 and TRBJ2-3, with TRBD2 matching over 9 bases. This CDR3 spans 16 amino acids. After removal of 5 bases from V and 0 bases from J, the junction contained 6 bases not matched to a gene. The germline V gene encodes CDR1 LGHNT and CDR2 FRNRAP. The DNA for the CDR3 is TGTGCTAGTGGTCCAGGGACTAGCAGAAGCACAGATACGCAGTATTTT. It codes for CASGPGTSRSTDTQYF.

In its sample, this clone ranks as medium-sized (0.01 to 0.1%). V usage is TRBV30 and J usage is TRBJ1-1; 10 bases match TRBD1. The ends lost 8 bases at V and 6 bases at J; junction bases unmatched: 6. This CDR3 comprises 12 residues. The V gene's germline CDR1 is GTSNPN and CDR2 SVGIG (reference sequence). CDR3 region: CAAGQGFAEAFF. The CDR3 bases are TGTGCCGCGGGACAGGGGTTTGCTGAAGCTTTCTTT.

CDR3 sequence (DNA): TGTGCCAGCAGTAGTGGACAAAACTACGAGCAGTACTTC. Amino acid sequence: CASSSGQNYEQYF. The chain has TRBV28 and TRBJ2-7; TRBD1 is a possible D gene (5 bases). Germline CDR1 MDHEN, CDR2 SYDVKM. The length of the CDR3 is 13 residues. Trimming removed 5 bases from V and 3 bases from J, with 11 bases in between.

The chain couples TRBV5-1 to TRBJ1-1; weak D call: TRBD1 (5 bases). The germline V and J ends were trimmed by 4 bases and 0 bases, with 16 bases remaining between them. The CDR3 length is 16 residues. Germline V gene lookup returns CDR1 SGHRS and CDR2 YFSETQ. In DNA, the CDR3 is TGCGCCAGCAGCCAAGGGACGGTGGGGATGAACACTGAAGCTTTCTTT. Its protein is CASSQGTVGMNTEAFF.

The chain carries TRBV7-8 and TRBJ2-2; D gene uncertain. The CDR3 runs to 16 residues. Germline CDR1 reads SGHVS; CDR2 reads FQNEAQ. The ends were cut back, 1 base at V and 0 bases at J, with 9 bases in the middle. This chain's CDR3 is CASSLVGQPNTGELFF. The CDR3 DNA reads as TGTGCCAGCAGCTTAGTAGGGCAGCCGAACACCGGGGAGCTGTTTTTT.

The chain links TRBV30 to TRBJ2-7, with 10 nucleotides matching TRBD1. The CDR3 has 14 residues. Unmatched junction bases numbered 8, after V lost 5 bases and J lost 4 bases. Germline V lookup: CDR1 GTSNPN, CDR2 SVGIG (reference sequence). The CDR3 bases are TGTGCCTGGGGGCCGGGACAGGGGTTTTACGAGCAGTACTTC. Residues: CAWGPGQGFYEQYF.

V gene TRBV7-2 combines with J gene TRBJ1-2, with TRBD1 identical over 10 bases. With 7 bases clipped from V and 6 bases from J, the junction kept 11 bases outside the gene matches. The CDR3 runs to 15 residues. The germline CDR1 and CDR2 sequences are SGHTA and FQGNSA. The DNA for the CDR3 is TGTGCCAGCACCACTTCCGTAGGGACAGGGGATGGCTACACCTTC. Protein product: CASTTSVGTGDGYTF.

The rearrangement uses TRBV7-9 and TRBJ2-5; D is possibly TRBD1 (6 bases). The J call may be wrong; the DNA end is better matched by TRBJ2-7. Germline V gene data show CDR1 as SEHNR and CDR2 as FQNEAQ (reference sequence). This CDR3 comprises 15 residues. DNA for the CDR3: TGTGCCAGCAGCGCCCCGGGACATGGTACCTACGAGCAGTACTTC. This codes for CASSAPGHGTYEQYF.

Points on this clone: The germline gene is not matched at one end of the junction; a read error may be the cause. Here the CDR3 DNA reads TGTGCTAGCAGCTCCCCGCCGCAAGAGACCCAGTACTTC. Protein product: CASSSPPQETQYF. The J gene is TRBJ2-5, the V gene TRBV7-7; D unresolved. The germline V gene encodes CDR1 SSHAT and CDR2 FNYEAQ (reference sequence). The CDR3 is 13 amino acids.

The rearrangement joins TRBV4-3 to TRBJ2-7; 7 bases align to TRBD2. V lost 7 bases and J lost 6; bases outside the gene matches: 15. Per germline, CDR1 LGHNA and CDR2 YSLEER. The CDR3 loop spans 15 amino acids. The CDR3 is CASNLGRSGEGEQYF. The CDR3 nucleotides read TGCGCCAGCAATCTCGGACGTTCGGGGGAGGGCGAGCAGTACTTC.

The chain links TRBV18 to TRBJ2-3; 8 bases fit TRBD1. Germline CDR1 KGHSH, CDR2 LQKENI. The CDR3 totals 15 residues. The trim removed 3 bases at V and 1 base at J, leaving 3 bases unmatched. The DNA of the CDR3 is TGTGCCAGCTCACCGCCGACAGGGGGCACAGATACGCAGTATTTT. Protein: CASSPPTGGTDTQYF.

The chain carries TRBV30 and TRBJ1-2; D not resolved. Germline-derived CDR1 and CDR2 are GTSNPN and SVGIG (reference sequence). The CDR3 contains 13 residues. Trimming shortened V by 3 bases and J by 4 bases, and 12 bases separated the two germline ends. As DNA, the CDR3 is TGTGCCTGGAGAGTGAAGGGAGGCTATGGCTACACCTTC. Translation gives CAWRVKGGYGYTF.

The rearrangement uses TRBV4-1 and TRBJ1-5; 8 nucleotides agree with TRBD1. The CDR3 runs to 13 residues. Per the germline V gene, CDR1 is MGHRA and CDR2 is YSYEKL. The junction had 0 bases not matched to a gene; V was cut back by 4 bases and J by 4 bases. CDR3: CASSRDRNQPQHF. The DNA of the CDR3 is TGCGCCAGCAGCCGGGACAGGAATCAGCCCCAGCATTTT.

This clone turned up a few times. The chain is built from TRBV7-2 and TRBJ1-2; no clear D. Trimming took 5 bases from V and 0 from J, leaving 13 bases between them. The CDR3 sequence is 15 residues long. The germline CDR1 and CDR2 sequences are SGHTA and FQGNSA. The chain's CDR3 is CASSPVEGANYGYTF. In DNA, the CDR3 is TGTGCCAGCAGCCCCGTCGAGGGAGCTAACTATGGCTACACCTTC. Full variable domain (missing parts from reference TRBV7-2 and TRBJ1-2): GAGVSQSPSNKVTEKGKDVELRCDPISGHTALYWYRQSLGQGLEFLIYFQGNSAPDKSGLPSDRFSAERTGGSVSTLTIQRTQQEDSAVYLCASSPVEGANYGYTFGSGTRLTVV.

The rearrangement joins TRBV2 to TRBJ2-7; D is possibly TRBD2 (6 bases). V was clipped by 2 bases and J by 4 bases, with 15 bases between them. This CDR3 region has 15 residues. In germline, CDR1 is SNHLY, CDR2 FYNNEI. CDR3 loop: CASSEWGDPTYEQYF. The CDR3 region has the DNA TGTGCCAGCAGTGAATGGGGGGATCCCACTTACGAGCAGTACTTC.

This chain uses TRBV2 with TRBJ2-5, with D perhaps matching TRBD1 or TRBD2 (5 bases each). CDR3 size: 14 residues. CDR1 and CDR2 (germline): SNHLY, FYNNEI. Trimming took 6 bases from V and 0 from J, leaving 11 bases between them. The CDR3 bases are TGTGCCAGCAGCGTCCGGGACCACCAAGAGACCCAGTACTTC. Translation: CASSVRDHQETQYF.

The chain uses TRBV11-2 and TRBJ2-5; 8 nucleotides match TRBD2. The V gene's germline CDR1 is SGHAT and CDR2 FQNNGV. This CDR3 spans 15 amino acids. Trimming removed 4 bases from V and 4 bases from J; junction bases left unmatched: 8. Here the CDR3 DNA reads TGTGCCAGCAGCTCCTGGCGGGGGGCGGGAGAGACCCAGTACTTC. It codes for CASSSWRGAGETQYF.

The CDR3 reads CASSVAVTAGGETQYF. CDR3 nucleotides: TGTGCCAGCAGCGTAGCTGTAACAGCGGGAGGAGAGACCCAGTACTTC. The gene calls are TRBV9 and TRBJ2-5; 9 nucleotides agree with TRBD2. The CDR3 contains 16 residues. Germline CDR1 is SGDLS and CDR2 is YYNGEE. Losses at the gene ends were 0 bases for V and 4 bases for J; bases not matched to a gene: 7.

The rearrangement links TRBV12-5 to TRBJ2-3; D is perhaps TRBD1 or TRBD2 (6 bases each). The germline gives CDR1 LGHNT, CDR2 FRNRAP. V was pared by 2 bases and J by 5 bases, with 14 bases between. The CDR3 sequence is 15 residues long. The CDR3 loop reads CASGLTGTYGDTQYF. CDR3 coding DNA: TGTGCTAGTGGTTTGACAGGGACTTACGGAGATACGCAGTATTTT.